These 30 T cell receptor beta chains came from one sample sequenced in a study of T cell responses to AZD1222 COVID-19 vaccine. Libraries were prepared by immunoSEQ multiplex PCR; TCRdb keeps only in-frame clonotypes and omits some of them. The sample has about 97,000 clones, approximately 90% seen once. This specimen consisted of peripheral blood, obtained on day 0 of AZD1222 vaccination. The receptors were gathered from an adult in good health.

This clone was seen only once. V is TRBV3-1 (or the pseudogene TRBV3-2) and J is TRBJ2-2; possible D gene TRBD1, 6 bases. The V end lost 8 bases, the J end lost 4 bases, and 11 bases lay between the germline ends. The CDR3 contains 13 residues. Germline CDR1 LGHDT, CDR2 YNNKEL (reference sequence). Written as DNA, the CDR3 is TGTGCCAGCCAGAGGGGGTCCACCGGGGAGCTGTTTTTT. This codes for CASQRGSTGELFF.

The rearrangement joins TRBV28 to TRBJ2-7; TRBD1 might be the D (6 bases). Per the germline V gene, CDR1 is MDHEN and CDR2 is SYDVKM. This CDR3 is built from 14 residues. Trimming removed 3 bases from V and 3 bases from J, with 12 bases in between. The CDR3 region has the DNA TGTGCCAGCAGTTTGATAACAGGGAACTACGAGCAGTACTTC. Residues: CASSLITGNYEQYF. The full variable domain, with the rest looked up from reference TRBV28 and TRBJ2-7, is DVKVTQSSRYLVKRTGEKVFLECVQDMDHENMFWYRQDPGLGLRLIYFSYDVKMKEKGDIPEGYSVSREKKERFSLILESASTNQTSMYLCASSLITGNYEQYFGPGTRLTVT.

The V and J genes are TRBV19 and TRBJ1-1; no clear D. Germline values: CDR1 LNHDA, CDR2 SQIVND (reference sequence). V shed 7 bases and J shed 1 base, with 13 bases lying between them. CDR3 size: 14 residues. The CDR3 loop is CASTRGRQNTEAFF. In nucleotides, the CDR3 is TGTGCCAGTACCAGAGGACGCCAGAACACTGAAGCTTTCTTT.

The V gene is TRBV9, the J gene TRBJ2-1; TRBD1 agrees at 7 bases. Germline values: CDR1 SGDLS, CDR2 YYNGEE. The CDR3 is made up of 15 amino acids. V shed 4 bases, J shed 3 bases, and the junction held 7 bases outside the gene matches. The CDR3 region is CASSISGQVYNEQFF. As DNA, the CDR3 is TGTGCCAGCAGCATCTCTGGACAGGTCTACAATGAGCAGTTCTTC.

The CDR3 coding sequence is TGTGCCAGCAGTTCAAGAGGTTGGAACTATGGCTACACCTTC. Its translation is CASSSRGWNYGYTF. The chain has TRBV6-5 and TRBJ1-2, with no clear D. CDR3 size: 14 residues. From germline, CDR1 is MNHEY and CDR2 SVGAGI. V was shortened by 4 bases and J by 2 bases, with 11 bases between the two germline ends.

The gene calls are TRBV6-1 and TRBJ1-6; 8 nucleotides line up with TRBD1. V dropped 4 bases and J dropped 5; count of bases not matched to a gene: 7. The CDR3 length is 16 residues. Germline V gene data show CDR1 as MNHNS and CDR2 as SASEGT. CDR3 sequence: CASSGTGRIDNSPLHF. DNA of the CDR3: TGTGCCAGCAGTGGGACAGGGAGAATTGATAATTCACCCCTCCACTTT.

The chain employs TRBV19 and TRBJ2-1, with D tentatively TRBD1 (6 bases). The CDR3 extends over 15 amino acids. The V end was cut by 4 bases, the J end by 9 bases, with 19 bases between. Germline V CDR1 and CDR2: LNHDA, SQIVND (reference sequence). The CDR3 protein is CASSSAHRVQGEQFF. The DNA of the CDR3 is TGTGCCAGTAGTAGCGCTCACAGGGTCCAAGGTGAGCAGTTCTTC.

This clone was counted a single time. The rearrangement uses TRBV5-8 and TRBJ2-5, with TRBD2 identical over 9 bases. J was trimmed by 5 bases and V by 4 bases; bases with no gene match: 6. This CDR3 has 14 residues. In germline, CDR1 is SGHTS, CDR2 YDEGEE. The CDR3: CASSVSGRSETQYF. The CDR3 coding sequence is TGTGCCAGCAGCGTTAGCGGGAGATCGGAGACCCAGTACTTC.

The sample holds one count of this clone. The rearrangement uses TRBV5-1 and TRBJ1-2; D is ambiguous. The CDR3 runs 15 residues. Germline assignment: CDR1 SGHRS and CDR2 YFSETQ. The ends were cut back, 0 bases at V and 2 bases at J, with 11 bases in the middle. The CDR3 nucleotides read TGCGCCAGCAGCTTGGGGCAGGCCCTAAACTATGGCTACACCTTC. Encoded protein: CASSLGQALNYGYTF.

The gene calls are TRBV3-1 (or the pseudogene TRBV3-2) and TRBJ2-3; no reliable D call. Germline V gene data show CDR1 as LGHDT and CDR2 as YNNKEL (reference sequence). The CDR3 is 17 amino acids. V lost 0 bases and J 2 bases, leaving 15 bases between the germline ends. The CDR3 region has the DNA TGTGCCAGCAGCCAAGATCAGAACAACCGACTCACAGATACGCAGTATTTT. This gives the protein CASSQDQNNRLTDTQYF.

The chain links TRBV28 to TRBJ2-7; maybe TRBD2 (6 bases). V was clipped by 7 bases and J by 2 bases, with 15 bases between them. This CDR3 has 14 amino acids. Germline-derived CDR1 and CDR2 are MDHEN and SYDVKM. The CDR3 DNA sequence: TGTGCCAGCACCAGTGCAGGGACTCCCTACGAGCAGTACTTC. This encodes CASTSAGTPYEQYF.

This sequence joins TRBV7-2 and TRBJ2-1, with TRBD1 matching over 7 bases. The V segment lost 3 bases and the J segment 4 bases; nucleotides outside the gene matches: 9. The CDR3 contains 16 residues. Germline values: CDR1 SGHTA, CDR2 FQGNSA. The CDR3 region is CASSLISGTDYNEQFF. DNA of the CDR3: TGTGCCAGCAGCTTGATCTCCGGGACAGATTACAATGAGCAGTTCTTC.

This rearrangement joins TRBV10-3 to TRBJ1-2; D possibly corresponds to TRBD1 (6 bases). Germline lookup yields CDR1 ENHRY and CDR2 SYGVKD. The length of the CDR3 is 13 residues. The V end was cut by 4 bases, the J end by 8 bases, with 14 bases between. In nucleotides, the CDR3 is TGTGCCATCAGTGTGGGGGGGCTACGGGGCTACACCTTC. Its protein is CAISVGGLRGYTF.

The V gene is TRBV7-3, the J gene TRBJ2-7, with D maybe TRBD1 (5 bases). CDR3 length: 15 residues. Trimming removed 2 bases at V and 2 bases at J, with 13 bases between. CDR1 and CDR2 from the germline V gene are SGHTA and FQGTGA. DNA of the CDR3: TGTGCCAGCAGCTTATATCCAGGGCTCACCTACGAGCAGTACTTC. Translated, it gives CASSLYPGLTYEQYF.

The chain couples TRBV23-1 to TRBJ2-1, with 11 bases that match TRBD2. TRBV23-1 carries the ORF label, with uncertain function. CDR3 length: 16 residues. Trimming took 4 bases from V and 11 from J; bases not matched to a gene: 13. CDR3 loop: CASSPLSLAGGTKQFF. The DNA of the CDR3 is TGCGCCAGCAGTCCTCTATCTCTAGCGGGAGGCACTAAGCAGTTCTTC.

The chain joins TRBV7-8 to TRBJ2-1, with 8 bases aligning to TRBD2. Germline V gives CDR1 SGHVS, CDR2 FQNEAQ. The CDR3 has 20 amino acids. V shed 2 bases and J 0 bases; nucleotides not matched to a gene: 15. The CDR3 DNA reads TGTGCCAGCAGCTTATTCCCCCGGGGGGGCGGGACTAACTCCTACAATGAGCAGTTCTTC. This gives the protein CASSLFPRGGGTNSYNEQFF.

The gene calls are TRBV3-1 (or the pseudogene TRBV3-2) and TRBJ1-2; 12 bases match TRBD1. This CDR3 is built from 15 residues. Germline trimming cut 0 bases from V and 8 bases from J; bases unmatched to any gene: 4. Looked up from germline, CDR1 is LGHDT and CDR2 is YNNKEL (reference sequence). The CDR3 coding sequence is TGTGCCAGCAGCCAAGATTTTGGGACAGGGGGCGGCTACACCTTC. Translation: CASSQDFGTGGGYTF.

CDR3 nucleotides: TGTGCCAGCACGAGGCAGGCGGGTACCTACAATGAGCAGTTCTTC. Residues: CASTRQAGTYNEQFF. The V call is TRBV9, the J call TRBJ2-1; possible D gene TRBD2, 5 bases. V shed 6 bases and J shed 2 bases, with 15 bases lying between them. The germline CDR1 and CDR2 sequences are SGDLS and YYNGEE. The CDR3 extends over 15 amino acids.

The V and J genes are TRBV7-6 and TRBJ2-7; the D gene could be TRBD1 or TRBD2 (5 bases each). CDR3 size: 15 residues. V was clipped by 4 bases and J by 2 bases, with 15 bases between them. Per germline, CDR1 SGHVS and CDR2 FNYEAQ. The CDR3 nucleotides are TGTGCCAGCAGCTCGGGACGGTCGGTCCCCTACGAGCAGTACTTC. Translation gives CASSSGRSVPYEQYF.

Here the CDR3 reads CATSDPRVGNEKLFF. In nucleotides, the CDR3 is TGTGCCACCAGTGACCCCAGGGTCGGTAATGAAAAACTGTTTTTT. The chain links TRBV24-1 to TRBJ1-4, with D possibly matching TRBD1 (5 bases). Germline CDR1 reads KGHDR; CDR2 reads SFDVKD. V was clipped by 4 bases and J by 4 bases, with 12 bases between them. This CDR3 has 15 residues.

The gene calls are TRBV10-3 and TRBJ1-2; D perhaps matches TRBD1 (5 bases). V was shortened by 6 bases and J by 5 bases, with 19 bases between the two germline ends. CDR1 ENHRY and CDR2 SYGVKD come from the germline V gene. The CDR3 has 15 residues. The CDR3 DNA is TGTGCCATCAGATCCCACTCGGGGGAGGCGTATGGCTACACCTTC. Protein: CAIRSHSGEAYGYTF.

This chain links TRBV29-1 with TRBJ2-4; D might be TRBD1 (5 bases). The length of the CDR3 is 14 residues. The germline V gene encodes CDR1 SQVTM and CDR2 ANQGSEA. Between the trimmed V and J ends, which lost 6 bases and 0 bases, there was a span of 12 bases. Here the CDR3 DNA reads TGCAGCGTCAGGGAATTACTAGCCAAAAACATTCAGTACTTC. Its protein is CSVRELLAKNIQYF.

The V call is TRBV11-2, the J call TRBJ2-3, with TRBD2 identical over 12 bases. The CDR3 consists of 16 residues. J was trimmed by 8 bases and V by 5 bases; bases with no gene match: 11. Germline V gene lookup returns CDR1 SGHAT and CDR2 FQNNGV. The CDR3 coding sequence is TGTGCCAGCAGCCTCCGACTAGCGGGGGCCCGGGGTACGCAGTATTTT. Its protein product is CASSLRLAGARGTQYF. Complete variable domain (other parts from reference TRBV11-2 and TRBJ2-3): EAGVAQSPRYKIIEKRQSVAFWCNPISGHATLYWYQQILGQGPKLLIQFQNNGVVDDSQLPKDRFSAERLKGVDSTLKIQPAKLEDSAVYLCASSLRLAGARGTQYFGPGTRLTVL.

This chain joins TRBV6-4 and TRBJ1-2; no clear D. Germline CDR1 MRHNA, CDR2 SNTAGT. Trimming removed 7 bases at V and 0 bases at J, with 9 bases between. CDR3 length: 13 residues. The CDR3 spells CASKVRANYGYTF. CDR3 in DNA: TGTGCCAGCAAGGTGAGGGCTAACTATGGCTACACCTTC.

The chain links TRBV4-3 to TRBJ1-3; no clear D. V shed 3 bases and J shed 4 bases, with 10 bases lying between them. The CDR3 has 14 amino acids. CDR1 is LGHNA, CDR2 YSLEER, per germline. CDR3 coding DNA: TGCGCCAGCAGCCAGTCTTTAACAGGAAACACCATATATTTT. Its protein is CASSQSLTGNTIYF.

The rearrangement links TRBV19 to TRBJ1-5; 8 positions agree with TRBD1. The germline V gene encodes CDR1 LNHDA and CDR2 SQIVND (reference sequence). V was pared by 6 bases and J by 1 base, with 8 bases of the junction left unmatched. The CDR3 contains 16 residues. The CDR3 loop is CASRDRGIGSNQPQHF. The CDR3 DNA reads TGTGCCAGTAGAGACAGGGGAATCGGGAGCAATCAGCCCCAGCATTTT. The entire variable domain, with the rest obtained from reference TRBV19 and TRBJ1-5, is as follows: DGGITQSPKYLFRKEGQNVTLSCEQNLNHDAMYWYRQDPGQGLRLIYYSQIVNDFQKGDIAEGYSVSREKKESFPLTVTSAQKNPTAFYLCASRDRGIGSNQPQHFGDGTRLSIL.

The chain joins TRBV30 to TRBJ2-7; TRBD2 matches at 7 bases. J gave up 5 bases and V 0 bases, and 10 bases lay outside the gene matches. This CDR3 has 15 amino acids. Per germline, CDR1 GTSNPN and CDR2 SVGIG (reference sequence). The chain's CDR3 is CAWSVKGAGVDEQYF. The DNA for the CDR3 is TGTGCCTGGAGTGTAAAAGGGGCGGGAGTCGACGAGCAGTACTTC.

The V gene is TRBV29-1, the J gene TRBJ2-1; D perhaps matches TRBD2 (7 bases). The CDR3 loop spans 15 amino acids. CDR1 and CDR2 (germline): SQVTM, ANQGSEA. V shed 8 bases and J shed 0 bases, with 17 bases lying between them. The CDR3 DNA is TGCAGCATCCGTAGGGGGGGACTCTCCTACAATGAGCAGTTCTTC. Amino acid sequence: CSIRRGGLSYNEQFF.

This chain uses TRBV29-1 with TRBJ2-1; TRBD2 matches 13 bases. CDR1 is SQVTM, CDR2 ANQGSEA, per germline. V shed 6 bases and J 6 bases; nucleotides not matched to a gene: 14. The CDR3 spans 17 residues. CDR3 sequence reads: CSVRGLAGVNPGNEQFF. The CDR3 DNA reads TGCAGCGTCCGAGGACTAGCGGGAGTAAATCCGGGCAATGAGCAGTTCTTC.

The CDR3 sequence: CASSLTGAQPQHF. The CDR3 DNA is TGTGCCAGCAGTTTGACAGGGGCCCAGCCCCAGCATTTT. This chain connects TRBV6-6 to TRBJ1-5; 8 nucleotides match TRBD1. Germline CDR1 and CDR2: MNHNY and SVGAGI (reference sequence). This CDR3 is built from 13 residues. Losses at the gene ends were 4 bases for V and 7 bases for J; bases not matched to a gene: 3.